This TCR beta chain was sequenced for a study of cytomegalovirus exposure and HLA in healthy donors (dated by TCRdb to about 2017). In terms of the full investigation: According to an earlier analysis of 550 to 700 of the donors, about 179 million T cells yielded over 100 million unique TCR beta sequences and approximately 280 Gb of sequence data. Roughly 300 gigabases of sequencing data and 75 million to 85 million unique TCR sequences made up an early release that covered some 640 HLA-typed donors. Of the 350 to 400 genotyped donors, over 65% fell in the genetic ancestry cluster associated with self-reported Caucasian donors. The aim of the study was to test whether cataloging public T cell receptors could identify signatures of past pathogen exposure. The T cell repertoires of 700 or so subjects were profiled by immunosequencing and related to cytomegalovirus serostatus. A separate validation cohort of over a hundred different subjects was used in addition to the 666-subject first cohort. The study combined high-throughput TCR immunosequencing, statistical association of individual TCRs with disease status, and machine learning to predict cytomegalovirus infection status. In a later analysis, previously published TCR beta repertoires from several hundred donors were re-analyzed and high-resolution HLA genotyping was added so that TCR occurrence patterns could be studied. The later analysis used no new phenotypic data to find candidate immune exposures, relying instead on TCR beta sequences and their occurrence across donors. An earlier analysis of around 580 of the donors used high-throughput TCR beta sequencing to judge whether each TCR beta V gene segment behaved as functional or pseudogenic. Donor age, sex, ethnicity and CMV serostatus were compiled together with the repertoire data. A later genetic analysis used genome-wide SNP genotypes for about 55% of the 666 donors, treating that subset as a discovery cohort. Every discovery cohort repertoire had been produced on one sequencing platform. HLA typing covered class I and class II loci at four-digit resolution. The number of typed donors differed by locus: about 629-640 for A, B, C, DRB1 and DQB1; approximately 540 for DQA1; 600 to 610 for DPA1; and around 490 for DPB1. About five DR-DQ haplotypes were treated as single units for association and clustering because of strong linkage in the cohort. Among about 400 genotyped donors of the cohort, an average of approximately 240,000 unique TCR beta nucleotide sequences was sequenced per donor, of which about 18% were non-productive. Study-wide conclusions, independent of this receptor: In a later genetic analysis, a missense DCLRE1C variant was associated with V-gene and J-gene trimming of TCR beta chains, and the association was replicated in an independent cohort. According to a later analysis, parvovirus B19, influenza, CMV and Epstein-Barr virus appeared linked to several top co-occurrence clusters. A later analysis found that TCR association rates varied across HLA loci, with DRB1 alleles showing the most associated TCRs and HLA-C alleles the fewest. When HLA alleles, especially DR and DQ, strongly co-occurred, attributing TCR associations to individual alleles was difficult. In vitro tests confirmed that a few of the cytomegalovirus-associated TCR beta chains recognize cytomegalovirus antigens. Cytomegalovirus status was reported to be diagnosed by the classifier with high specificity and sensitivity in both the original and validation cohorts. Because the 87-base-pair reads could not distinguish some IMGT-functional V segments, including TRBV6-2 and TRBV6-3, those segments were excluded. A further reported finding was that TCR beta sequences accurately predicted the HLA-A and HLA-B alleles for most subjects in the first cohort. Most CMV-associated TCR beta chains appeared to be HLA-restricted in a later analysis, and the HLA associations seemed to be driven largely by CMV exposure. Specific HLA alleles were associated with about 17,000 TCR beta sequences at a false discovery rate of 0.05 in a later analysis. In this cohort, only TCR beta chains were sequenced, and detectable features were limited by the absence of alpha or paired-chain data. Correlated functional status among segregating V segments might reflect linkage disequilibrium, but an unknown experimental factor could not be ruled out. Most TCR sequences were observed very rarely across donors, whereas some public TCRs were present in many individuals. In a later analysis, HLA-associated TCR beta chains showed more clonal expansion and lower generation probabilities than non-associated chains that were equally common. HLA typing was unavailable for some donors at each locus, so association tests used only the typed subset. The sequencing pipeline was judged likely to have produced a cluster of highly shared sequence variants as a technical artifact. Broadly in line with IMGT annotations, most TCR beta V segments showed up in productive rearrangements about 90% or about 30% of the time in an earlier analysis of 450 to 750 of the donors. The study gave a list of roughly 150 TCR beta chains associated with cytomegalovirus. CMV serostatus was the only immune exposure information available for the cohort. According to the authors, the approach could potentially be generalized to other disease states and immunological phenotypes. Seventeen rarely observed V segments, including chromosome 9 orphons, were excluded from the earlier analysis of 550 to 700 of the donors because counts were too low. In a later genetic analysis, fewer N-insertions in productive TCRs were reported among donors in an Asian-associated ancestry cluster than the roughly 700-donor mean. Sequencing depth was assumed to be roughly uniform across donors in the presence/absence analyses, though that assumption may not hold.

Comments on this clone: It lacks a known antigen. Per-base quality was not reported, and no clone a single base away is much larger than it.

The CDR3 numbers 16 residues from cysteine through phenylalanine. The DNA shown is the 48-base CDR3, in frame from base 1. Trimming at the junction amounts to 4 bases on V and 1 base on J, and the germline ends lie 17 bases apart. The germline V gene (reference sequence) yields SGHKS for CDR1 and YYEKEE for CDR2. The library was prepared using the immunoSEQ multiplex PCR assay. A mixture of 60 forward primers for TCR Vbeta segments and 13 reverse primers for TCR Jbeta segments was used in the multiplex PCR. A multiplex PCR assay on genomic DNA amplified the CDR3 region of rearranged TCR beta genes. Amplified TCR beta libraries were sequenced as 87-base-pair reads on the Illumina HiSeq System. On the study's bioinformatics: A later analysis tallied tens of millions of unique TCR beta chains across the 666 repertoires, and about 10 million of those chains were shared by two or more donors. To remove PCR and sequencing errors, raw reads were error-corrected and collapsed into unique sequences using a nearest-neighbor algorithm that merged closely related sequences. To assign V, D and J gene segments, CDR3 sequences were aligned to IMGT reference sequences. For a sequence to be retained, a match of at least six nucleotides to both a V gene segment and a J gene segment was required. Rearrangements were called productive when the CDR3 lacked stop codons and stayed in frame with V and J; all others were non-productive. CDR3 was defined according to IMGT convention as the region running from the second conserved V-encoded cysteine to the conserved J-encoded phenylalanine. The earlier analysis of about 560 of the donors excluded any sequence lacking an unambiguous match to a single V gene segment. An earlier analysis of fewer than 650 of the donors classified V segments as functional when productive rearrangements were above 56.7% and as segregating when the standard deviation between donors was above 5%. A statistical classification framework was built for diagnosing cytomegalovirus status from the catalog of TCR beta chain sequences. A later analysis assigned V and J genes by comparing TCR nucleotide sequences with IMGT/GENE-DB human TR gene sequences. Using the TCRdist pipeline, a later analysis assigned CDR3 sequences along with most-parsimonious VDJ recombination scenarios. In a later analysis, each TCR beta chain was defined by its CDR3 amino acid sequence together with its V-gene family, and reads lacking a unique V-gene family were excluded. To address suspected cross-contamination and a sequencing artifact, a later analysis removed a few hundred highly shared, low-generation-probability nucleotide sequences. In a later analysis, a clonal expansion index for each public chain was calculated from normalized within-repertoire ranks of inferred template counts. A later analysis computed generation probabilities with a VDJ recombination model fitted to out-of-frame rearrangements, and checked the results against IGoR. Hypergeometric tests were used in a later analysis to score TCR-TCR, TCR-HLA and TCR-CMV co-occurrence, with a repertoire-size bias correction applied to the TCR pairs. A later analysis estimated false discovery rates by permuting HLA or CMV assignments 20 times. In a later analysis, co-occurring TCRs were grouped using DBSCAN, with TCRdist sequence similarity added in when clustering inside HLA-allele-positive subsets. Co-occurrence clustering excluded repertoires with fewer than 30,000 or more than 120,000 public chains, plus five with anomalous nucleotide sharing. The source is immuneACCESS, and TCRdb retained only in-frame sequences with V and J called. Part of the clones is not carried over; for the studies checked, unresolved V genes explain less than half of this, and the remainder is unexplained. V and J calls plus clone size are reproduced from that table; the DNA served to infer D and trimming. Counted in this sample were approximately 300,000 clones; 80% of them appeared once. The top ten clonotypes cover roughly 0.3% of the sample.

In total, about 650 healthy bone marrow donors made up the cohort. All cohort members were sampled while nominally healthy, although unrecorded immune exposures were likely present. The donor tested CMV seronegative and was one of the 352 seronegative cohort members. A peripheral blood sample was provided by each donor, and peripheral blood mononuclear cells were used for TCR beta sequencing. Genomic DNA extraction from the blood cell samples was performed with the Qiagen DNeasy Blood Extraction Kit. The source material was PBMCs. The TCR was taken from a girl aged 2 to 10 in good health and CMV-seronegative. Recombination joined TRBV5-5 with TRBJ1-1, and possibly TRBD1, on 6 matching bases. The nucleotide sequence is given as TGTGCCAGCAGCCATGACCGGGACACATGGAACACTGAAGCTTTCTTT. It specifies CASSHDRDTWNTEAFF. Full variable domain (CDR3 extended with the reference TRBV5-5 and TRBJ1-1 proteins): DAGVTQSPTHLIKTRGQQVTLRCSPISGHKSVSWYQQVLGQGPQFIFQYYEKEERGRGNFPDRFSARQFPNYSSELNVNALLLGDSALYLCASSHDRDTWNTEAFFGQGTRLTVV.